These 30 T cell receptor beta chains were all obtained from the same sample, sequenced in a study of blood T cell repertoires in COVID-19 (TCRdb year 2020). Libraries were made using the immunoSEQ multiplex PCR assay. TCRdb took this table from immuneACCESS and kept in-frame rearrangements with V and J called. Such tables lack part of the clones; where checked against another copy, unresolved V genes explain under half of the gap, and the rest is unexplained. The sample includes about 130,000 clones, with roughly 83% observed a single time. Together, the top ten hold around 3% of the sample. Specimen: peripheral blood. The receptors were sampled from a woman older than 75 with acute or convalescent COVID-19.

V and J are TRBV29-1 and TRBJ2-6, with D maybe TRBD1 (5 bases). Trimming removed 7 bases from V and 1 base from J, with 11 bases in between. The germline V gene encodes CDR1 SQVTM and CDR2 ANQGSEA. CDR3 length: 14 amino acids. CDR3 loop: CSALDRSGANVLTF. The CDR3 DNA sequence: TGCAGCGCCTTAGACAGATCTGGGGCCAACGTCCTGACTTTC.

This clone was found once. The chain combines TRBV5-1 with TRBJ1-2; TRBD1 matches 7 bases. This CDR3 is built from 13 residues. Germline assignment: CDR1 SGHRS and CDR2 YFSETQ. Unmatched junction bases numbered 7, after V lost 4 bases and J lost 7 bases. CDR3 loop: CASSRTGDTGYTF. The CDR3 DNA reads TGCGCCAGCAGCCGTACAGGGGACACTGGCTACACCTTC.

The gene calls are TRBV6-5 and TRBJ1-2; D is unresolved. The CDR3 length is 13 residues. Trimming cost V 4 bases and J 3 bases, with 9 bases left between them. Looked up from germline, CDR1 is MNHEY and CDR2 is SVGAGI. CDR3 region: CASSFQRYYGYTF. The CDR3 DNA reads as TGTGCCAGCAGTTTCCAGCGATACTATGGCTACACCTTC.

The V call is TRBV6-5, the J call TRBJ1-1, with 7 bases matching TRBD1. The CDR3 is 14 residues long. Germline-derived CDR1 and CDR2 are MNHEY and SVGAGI. The J segment lost 9 bases and the V segment lost 6 bases, leaving 13 bases of the junction unmatched. Here the CDR3 reads CASRAQWGQHKAFF. CDR3 DNA: TGTGCCAGCAGGGCCCAATGGGGACAGCACAAAGCTTTCTTT.

This chain connects TRBV12-5 to TRBJ2-5; D possibly corresponds to TRBD2 (5 bases). Trimming removed 6 bases at V and 4 bases at J, with 12 bases between. The CDR3 consists of 13 residues. CDR1 LGHNT and CDR2 FRNRAP come from the germline V gene. The CDR3 DNA reads as TGTGCTAGTGGCACCGAAGAGGGAGAGACCCAGTACTTC. This sequence encodes CASGTEEGETQYF.

V and J are TRBV4-3 and TRBJ2-2, with TRBD1 as a possible D gene (5 bases). The V gene's germline CDR1 is LGHNA and CDR2 YSLEER. V was trimmed by 3 bases and J by 0 bases, leaving 14 bases between them. The CDR3 extends over 17 amino acids. The DNA for the CDR3 is TGCGCCAGCAGCCAGAAAACAGGAGTCGCGAACACCGGGGAGCTGTTTTTT. This encodes CASSQKTGVANTGELFF.

The chain recombines TRBV24-1 with TRBJ2-3; TRBD1 might be the D (6 bases). This CDR3 spans 17 amino acids. Between the trimmed V and J ends, which lost 3 bases and 1 base, there was a span of 16 bases. In germline, CDR1 is KGHDR, CDR2 SFDVKD. The CDR3 nucleotides read TGTGCCACCAGTGATGGCGACAGGAGAATGGGCACAGATACGCAGTATTTT. Protein product: CATSDGDRRMGTDTQYF.

This clone was seen more than once but under ten times. The chain joins TRBV5-4 to TRBJ1-2; possible D gene TRBD1, 5 bases. V was trimmed by 4 bases and J by 8 bases, leaving 12 bases between them. Per the germline V gene, CDR1 is SGHNT and CDR2 is YYREEE (reference sequence). CDR3 length: 12 amino acids. CDR3 nucleotides: TGTGCCAGCAGCCCCACAGGCCCAGGCTACACCTTC. Encoded protein: CASSPTGPGYTF.

This chain links TRBV6-6 with TRBJ1-1, with D perhaps matching TRBD1 (5 bases). Trimming shortened V by 5 bases and J by 8 bases, and 15 bases separated the two germline ends. Germline CDR1 reads MNHNY; CDR2 reads SVGAGI (reference sequence). The CDR3 runs 13 residues. In nucleotides, the CDR3 is TGTGCCAGCAGTCAAGGGGTCGGTTTGGAAGCTTTCTTT. It translates to CASSQGVGLEAFF.

The chain is built from TRBV5-1 and TRBJ1-2; D remains ambiguous. The CDR3 consists of 14 residues. V dropped 0 bases and J dropped 4 bases, with 10 bases sitting between them. Looked up from germline, CDR1 is SGHRS and CDR2 is YFSETQ. The CDR3 sequence is CASSLEASSYGYTF. The CDR3 bases are TGCGCCAGCAGCTTGGAAGCCTCAAGCTATGGCTACACCTTC.

The rearrangement joins TRBV4-1 to TRBJ1-3; 10 bases agree with TRBD1. J lost 2 bases, V lost 2 bases, and 3 bases had no gene match. CDR1 is MGHRA, CDR2 YSYEKL, per germline. This CDR3 has 16 residues. This chain's CDR3 is CASSQQTGGPGNTIYF. DNA of the CDR3: TGCGCCAGCAGCCAACAGACAGGGGGCCCTGGAAACACCATATATTTT.

The V and J genes are TRBV6-1 and TRBJ2-6; tentative D call: TRBD1 (5 bases). The ends were cut back, 3 bases at V and 0 bases at J, with 12 bases in the middle. The CDR3 sequence is 17 residues long. Per germline, CDR1 MNHNS and CDR2 SASEGT. The CDR3 coding sequence is TGTGCCAGCAGTGACGGGTACAGGTTCTCTGGGGCCAACGTCCTGACTTTC. Amino acid sequence: CASSDGYRFSGANVLTF.

The chain employs TRBV6-2 or TRBV6-3 and TRBJ1-4; 7 nucleotides match TRBD1. The CDR3 has 15 residues. Germline-derived CDR1 and CDR2 are MNHEY and SVGEGT. V shed 2 bases and J 5 bases; nucleotides not matched to a gene: 5. The CDR3 reads CASSYGGRGNEKLFF. In DNA form, the CDR3 reads TGTGCCAGCAGTTACGGCGGCAGGGGGAATGAAAAACTGTTTTTT.

The CDR3 region is CASSLGWGDSNQPQHF. CDR3 nucleotide sequence: TGTGCCAGCAGCTTAGGTTGGGGAGATAGCAATCAGCCCCAGCATTTT. The rearrangement uses TRBV7-9 and TRBJ1-5; D remains ambiguous. The germline CDR1 and CDR2 sequences are SEHNR and FQNEAQ (reference sequence). The CDR3 covers 16 residues. Trimming cost V 1 base and J 0 bases, with 10 bases left between them.

The CDR3 DNA sequence: TGTGCCTGGAGTGTGTCCCGGGATACGCAGTATTTT. Its protein is CAWSVSRDTQYF. The chain couples TRBV30 to TRBJ2-3; D not certain. Germline-derived CDR1 and CDR2 are GTSNPN and SVGIG (reference sequence). V gave up 0 bases and J gave up 6 bases, with 7 bases separating them. The CDR3 runs 12 residues.

The chain carries TRBV2 and TRBJ2-5; 9 bases fit TRBD2. The junction had 6 bases not matched to a gene; V was cut back by 2 bases and J by 5 bases. Germline values: CDR1 SNHLY, CDR2 FYNNEI. The CDR3 covers 15 residues. The CDR3 sequence: CASSETAGGIETQYF. The CDR3 nucleotides read TGTGCCAGCAGTGAAACAGCGGGGGGCATCGAGACCCAGTACTTC.

The CDR3 sequence: CASSYMTGGPYEQYF. CDR3 in DNA: TGTGCCAGCAGTTACATGACAGGGGGTCCCTACGAGCAGTACTTC. The chain carries TRBV6-5 and TRBJ2-7, with TRBD1 matching over 9 bases. The CDR3 spans 15 residues. Losses at the gene ends were 2 bases for V and 2 bases for J; bases not matched to a gene: 4. Germline-derived CDR1 and CDR2 are MNHEY and SVGAGI.

The J gene is TRBJ2-1, the V gene TRBV6-5; no firm D call. Looked up from germline, CDR1 is MNHEY and CDR2 is SVGAGI. The CDR3 runs 13 residues. V lost 5 bases to trimming and J lost 7 bases, with 12 bases between them. CDR3 loop: CASSRERWNEQFF. CDR3 coding DNA: TGTGCCAGCAGTAGAGAGAGGTGGAATGAGCAGTTCTTC.

The CDR3 DNA follows: TGTGCCAGCAGCTTACAGGGTTATCCCCAGCATTTT. Residues: CASSLQGYPQHF. This rearrangement joins TRBV7-2 to TRBJ1-5, with D perhaps TRBD1 (5 bases). This CDR3 spans 12 amino acids. V dropped 2 bases and J dropped 10 bases, with 9 bases sitting between them. Germline loops: CDR1 SGHTA, CDR2 FQGNSA.

Details on this clone: Within the sample, other DNA sequences also encode this same CDR3. The chain carries TRBV30 and TRBJ1-5; TRBD1 aligns across 7 bases. The CDR3 has 15 residues. The germline V gene has CDR1 GTSNPN and CDR2 SVGIG (reference sequence). The V and J ends lost 0 bases and 4 bases, in that order; junction bases with no gene match: 6. The CDR3 DNA reads as TGTGCCTGGAGTGTACGCGGCAGGGGGAATCAGCCCCAGCATTTT. Its translation is CAWSVRGRGNQPQHF.

This clone occurred once. The chain has TRBV5-1 and TRBJ2-1, with D possibly being TRBD1 (7 bases). This CDR3 region has 15 residues. Per the germline V gene, CDR1 is SGHRS and CDR2 is YFSETQ. V gave up 0 bases and J gave up 6 bases, with 13 bases separating them. The CDR3 reads CASSLGQGGGNEQFF. The CDR3, as DNA: TGCGCCAGCAGCTTGGGCCAGGGGGGAGGCAATGAGCAGTTCTTC.

The J gene is TRBJ1-6, the V gene TRBV7-9; D is undetermined. The V end lost 6 bases, the J end lost 8 bases, and 11 bases lay between the germline ends. The CDR3 spans 13 residues. Per germline, CDR1 SEHNR and CDR2 FQNEAQ (reference sequence). The CDR3: CASSSENYSPLHF. CDR3 nucleotides: TGTGCCAGCAGTTCTGAGAATTATTCACCCCTCCACTTT.

This sequence joins TRBV5-1 and TRBJ1-1; the D is unclear. The CDR3 has 14 amino acids. Trimming took 0 bases from V and 1 from J, leaving 7 bases between them. Germline CDR1 SGHRS, CDR2 YFSETQ. The CDR3 reads CASSLETGNTEAFF. The CDR3 DNA reads TGCGCCAGCAGCTTGGAAACGGGGAACACTGAAGCTTTCTTT.

This clone has more than one count but fewer than ten. This chain links TRBV2 with TRBJ1-6; no reliable D call. V lost 7 bases and J lost 4, with 11 bases in between. The CDR3 extends over 14 amino acids. Germline CDR1 SNHLY, CDR2 FYNNEI. The CDR3 is CASKERRYNSPLHF. DNA of the CDR3: TGTGCCAGCAAAGAAAGGCGGTATAATTCACCCCTCCACTTT.

The chain couples TRBV6-6 to TRBJ1-5, with a weak D call TRBD1 (5 bases). The V gene lost 2 bases and the J gene lost 5 bases, with 7 bases spanning the gap. This CDR3 is built from 13 residues. Germline V CDR1 and CDR2: MNHNY, SVGAGI (reference sequence). The CDR3 loop is CASSYRGHQPQHF. The DNA of the CDR3 is TGTGCCAGCAGTTACAGGGGCCATCAGCCCCAGCATTTT.

The chain links TRBV9 to TRBJ2-7; D may be TRBD1 (6 bases). In germline, CDR1 is SGDLS, CDR2 YYNGEE. This CDR3 contains 12 residues. Trimming stripped 4 bases from V and 6 bases from J, with 11 bases between. The CDR3 bases are TGTGCCAGCAGCCCTACAGGGAGCGAGCAGTACTTC. Amino acids: CASSPTGSEQYF. Based on the CDR3 plus reference TRBV9 and TRBJ2-7, the full variable domain is DSGVTQTPKHLITATGQRVTLRCSPRSGDLSVYWYQQSLDQGLQFLIQYYNGEERAKGNILERFSAQQFPDLHSELNLSSLELGDSALYFCASSPTGSEQYFGPGTRLTVT.

The chain combines TRBV10-1 with TRBJ2-1; D is unclear. Germline V gene data show CDR1 as WNHNN and CDR2 as SYGVQD (reference sequence). There are 16 residues in the CDR3. V shed 6 bases and J shed 2 bases, with 17 bases lying between them. The CDR3 is CASSPTGRTAYNEQFF. The CDR3 coding sequence is TGCGCCAGCAGCCCAACTGGGCGAACCGCCTACAATGAGCAGTTCTTC.

The J gene is TRBJ1-1, the V gene TRBV7-9, with D maybe TRBD1 (5 bases). Germline V gene lookup returns CDR1 SEHNR and CDR2 FQNEAQ (reference sequence). The CDR3 has 15 residues. Trimming pared 2 bases from V and 0 bases from J, leaving 10 bases between. The CDR3 is CASSLLGAVNTEAFF. The CDR3 nucleotides read TGTGCCAGCAGCTTACTTGGGGCGGTGAACACTGAAGCTTTCTTT.

The J gene is TRBJ2-5, the V gene TRBV4-1; D perhaps matches TRBD2 (6 bases). The V end lost 4 bases, the J end lost 0 bases, and 21 bases lay between the germline ends. This CDR3 is 18 amino acids long. Germline CDR1 is MGHRA and CDR2 is YSYEKL. This CDR3 is CASSRSGSGREDQETQYF. The CDR3 DNA reads as TGCGCCAGCAGCCGCAGCGGAAGCGGCAGGGAGGACCAAGAGACCCAGTACTTC.

V is TRBV19 and J is TRBJ1-2; no clear D gene. The CDR3 is 14 amino acids. From germline, CDR1 is LNHDA and CDR2 SQIVND (reference sequence). V lost 7 bases, J lost 0 bases, and 12 bases lay in between. The CDR3 region has the DNA TGTGCCAGTACTAACGGCGGGGCTAACTATGGCTACACCTTC. Protein: CASTNGGANYGYTF. Combining the CDR3 with reference TRBV19 and TRBJ1-2 gives the whole variable domain DGGITQSPKYLFRKEGQNVTLSCEQNLNHDAMYWYRQDPGQGLRLIYYSQIVNDFQKGDIAEGYSVSREKKESFPLTVTSAQKNPTAFYLCASTNGGANYGYTFGSGTRLTVV.